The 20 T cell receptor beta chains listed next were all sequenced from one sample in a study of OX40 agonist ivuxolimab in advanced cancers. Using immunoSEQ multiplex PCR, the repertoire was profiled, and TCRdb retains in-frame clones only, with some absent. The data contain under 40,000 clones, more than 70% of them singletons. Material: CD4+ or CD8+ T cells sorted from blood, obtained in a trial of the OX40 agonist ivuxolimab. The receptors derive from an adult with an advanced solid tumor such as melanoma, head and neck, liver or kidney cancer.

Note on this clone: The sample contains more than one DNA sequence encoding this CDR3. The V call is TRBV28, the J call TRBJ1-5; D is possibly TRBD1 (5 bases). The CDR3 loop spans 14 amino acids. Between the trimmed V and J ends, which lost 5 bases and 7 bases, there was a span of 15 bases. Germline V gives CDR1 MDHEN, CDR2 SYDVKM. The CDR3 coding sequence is TGTGCCAGCAGTGAGGGCGGGGGGGGGCAGCCCCAGCATTTT. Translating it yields CASSEGGGGQPQHF.

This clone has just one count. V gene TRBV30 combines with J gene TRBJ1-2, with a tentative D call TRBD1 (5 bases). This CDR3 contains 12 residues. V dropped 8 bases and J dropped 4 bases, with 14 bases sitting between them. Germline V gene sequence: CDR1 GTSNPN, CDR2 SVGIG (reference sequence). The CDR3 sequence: CAEGRDSYGYTF. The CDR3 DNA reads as TGTGCCGAGGGGAGGGATTCCTATGGCTACACCTTC.

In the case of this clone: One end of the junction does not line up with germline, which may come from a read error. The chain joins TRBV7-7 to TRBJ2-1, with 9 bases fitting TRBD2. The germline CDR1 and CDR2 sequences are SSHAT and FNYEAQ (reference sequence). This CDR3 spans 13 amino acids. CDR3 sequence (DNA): TGTGCTAGCACCGAGATAGCGGGAGATGAGCAGTTCTTC. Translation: CASTEIAGDEQFF.

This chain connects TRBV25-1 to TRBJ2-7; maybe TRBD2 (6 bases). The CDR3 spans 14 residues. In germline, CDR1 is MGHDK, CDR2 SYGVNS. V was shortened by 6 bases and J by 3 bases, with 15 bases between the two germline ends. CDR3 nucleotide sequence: TGTGCCAGCAGCTCGACTAGAGGGGACTACGAGCAGTACTTC. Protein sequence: CASSSTRGDYEQYF.

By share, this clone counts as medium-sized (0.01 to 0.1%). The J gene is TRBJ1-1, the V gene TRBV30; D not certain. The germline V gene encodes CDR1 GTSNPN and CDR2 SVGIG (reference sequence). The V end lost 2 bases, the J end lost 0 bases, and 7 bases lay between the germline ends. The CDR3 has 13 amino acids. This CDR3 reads CAWSRQMNTEAFF. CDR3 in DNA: TGTGCCTGGAGTCGGCAGATGAACACTGAAGCTTTCTTT.

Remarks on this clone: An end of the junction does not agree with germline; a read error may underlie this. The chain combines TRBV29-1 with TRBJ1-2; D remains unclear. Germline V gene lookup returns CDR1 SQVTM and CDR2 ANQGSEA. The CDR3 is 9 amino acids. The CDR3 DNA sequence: TGCAGCGTCTCAGAAGGGTCGGCCTTC. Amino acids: CSVSEGSAF.

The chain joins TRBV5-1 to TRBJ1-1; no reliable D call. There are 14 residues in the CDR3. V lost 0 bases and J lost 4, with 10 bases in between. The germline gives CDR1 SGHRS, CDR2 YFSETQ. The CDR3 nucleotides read TGCGCCAGCAGCTTGGGTTTTGGGGTCACTGAAGCTTTCTTT. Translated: CASSLGFGVTEAFF.

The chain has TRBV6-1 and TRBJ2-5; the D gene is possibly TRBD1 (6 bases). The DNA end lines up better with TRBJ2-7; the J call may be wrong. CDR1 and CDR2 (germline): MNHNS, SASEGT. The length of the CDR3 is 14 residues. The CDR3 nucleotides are TGTGCCAGCAGTTGGCGGACAGACTCCTACGAGCAGTACTTC. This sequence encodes CASSWRTDSYEQYF.

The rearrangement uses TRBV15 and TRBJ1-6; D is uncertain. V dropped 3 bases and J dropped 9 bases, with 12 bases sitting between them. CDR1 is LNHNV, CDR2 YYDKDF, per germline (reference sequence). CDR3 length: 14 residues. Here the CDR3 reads CATSSRKDGSPLHF. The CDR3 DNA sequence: TGTGCCACCAGCAGTCGAAAAGACGGTTCACCCCTCCACTTT.

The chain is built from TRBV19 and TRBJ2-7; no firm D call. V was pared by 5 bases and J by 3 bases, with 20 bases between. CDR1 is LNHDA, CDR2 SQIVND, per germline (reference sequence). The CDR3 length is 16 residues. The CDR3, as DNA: TGTGCCAGTAGTTCTCCCGGGTCACCAGTCGGCTACGAGCAGTACTTC. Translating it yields CASSSPGSPVGYEQYF.

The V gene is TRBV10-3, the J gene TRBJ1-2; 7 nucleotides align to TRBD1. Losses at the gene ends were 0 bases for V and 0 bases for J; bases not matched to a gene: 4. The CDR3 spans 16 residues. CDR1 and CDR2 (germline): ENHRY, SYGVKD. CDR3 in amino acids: CAISESSGGPNYGYTF. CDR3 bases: TGTGCCATCAGTGAGTCCTCAGGGGGTCCTAACTATGGCTACACCTTC.

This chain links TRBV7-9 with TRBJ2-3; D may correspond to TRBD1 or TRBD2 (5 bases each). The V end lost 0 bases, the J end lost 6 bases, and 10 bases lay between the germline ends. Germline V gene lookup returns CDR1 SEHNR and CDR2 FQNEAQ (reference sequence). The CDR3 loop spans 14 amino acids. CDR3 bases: TGTGCCAGCAGCTTAGCTGGGGGAGTGGATACGCAGTATTTT. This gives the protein CASSLAGGVDTQYF.

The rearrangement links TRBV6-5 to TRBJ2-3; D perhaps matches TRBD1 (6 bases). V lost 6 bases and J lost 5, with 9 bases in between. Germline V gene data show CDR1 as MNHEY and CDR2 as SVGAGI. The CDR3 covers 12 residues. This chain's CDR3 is CASRIGGDTQYF. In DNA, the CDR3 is TGTGCCAGCAGGATAGGGGGAGATACGCAGTATTTT.

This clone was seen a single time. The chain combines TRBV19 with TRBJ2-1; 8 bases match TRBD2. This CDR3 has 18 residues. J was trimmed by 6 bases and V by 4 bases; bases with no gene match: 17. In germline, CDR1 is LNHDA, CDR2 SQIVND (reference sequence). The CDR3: CASSRAGIGTRFGNEQFF. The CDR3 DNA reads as TGTGCCAGTAGTAGGGCAGGGATAGGGACTAGATTCGGCAATGAGCAGTTCTTC.

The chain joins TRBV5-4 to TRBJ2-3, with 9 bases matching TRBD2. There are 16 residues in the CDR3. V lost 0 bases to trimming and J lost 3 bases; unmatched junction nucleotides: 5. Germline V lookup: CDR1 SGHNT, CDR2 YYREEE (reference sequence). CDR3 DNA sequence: TGTGCCAGCAGCTTGGTCCACAGCGGGGGGACAGATACGCAGTATTTT. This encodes CASSLVHSGGTDTQYF.

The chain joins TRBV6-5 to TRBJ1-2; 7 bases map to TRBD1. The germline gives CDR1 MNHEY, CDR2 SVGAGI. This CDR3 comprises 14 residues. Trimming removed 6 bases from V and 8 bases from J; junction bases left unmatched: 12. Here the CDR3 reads CASRKTLTGNGYTF. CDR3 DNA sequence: TGTGCCAGCAGGAAGACCTTGACAGGGAACGGCTACACCTTC.

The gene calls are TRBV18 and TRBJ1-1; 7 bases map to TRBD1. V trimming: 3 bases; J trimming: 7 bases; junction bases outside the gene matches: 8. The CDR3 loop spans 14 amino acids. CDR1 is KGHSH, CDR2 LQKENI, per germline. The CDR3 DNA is TGTGCCAGCTCACCCCGACAGGGAGTAAATGAAGCTTTCTTT. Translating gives CASSPRQGVNEAFF.

CDR3 sequence: CASSRTGAMNTEAFF. The DNA for the CDR3 is TGTGCCAGTAGCCGCACAGGGGCCATGAACACTGAAGCTTTCTTT. The chain is built from TRBV19 and TRBJ1-1, with 7 bases aligning to TRBD1. The CDR3 length is 15 residues. The V gene end was trimmed by 6 bases and the J gene end by 0 bases; junction bases not matched to a gene: 7. The germline V gene has CDR1 LNHDA and CDR2 SQIVND (reference sequence).

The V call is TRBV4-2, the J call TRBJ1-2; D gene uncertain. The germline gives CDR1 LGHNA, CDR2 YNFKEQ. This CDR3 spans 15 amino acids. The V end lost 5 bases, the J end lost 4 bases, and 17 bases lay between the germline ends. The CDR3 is CASSLLPGPSYGYTF. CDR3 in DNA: TGTGCCAGCAGCTTACTCCCCGGGCCTTCCTATGGCTACACCTTC.

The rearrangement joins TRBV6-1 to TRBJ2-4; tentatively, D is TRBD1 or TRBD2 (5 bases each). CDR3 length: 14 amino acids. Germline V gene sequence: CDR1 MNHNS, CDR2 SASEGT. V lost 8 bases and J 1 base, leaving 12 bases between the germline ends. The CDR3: CASVGAPAKNIQYF. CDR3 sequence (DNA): TGTGCCAGCGTCGGGGCGCCGGCCAAAAACATTCAGTACTTC.